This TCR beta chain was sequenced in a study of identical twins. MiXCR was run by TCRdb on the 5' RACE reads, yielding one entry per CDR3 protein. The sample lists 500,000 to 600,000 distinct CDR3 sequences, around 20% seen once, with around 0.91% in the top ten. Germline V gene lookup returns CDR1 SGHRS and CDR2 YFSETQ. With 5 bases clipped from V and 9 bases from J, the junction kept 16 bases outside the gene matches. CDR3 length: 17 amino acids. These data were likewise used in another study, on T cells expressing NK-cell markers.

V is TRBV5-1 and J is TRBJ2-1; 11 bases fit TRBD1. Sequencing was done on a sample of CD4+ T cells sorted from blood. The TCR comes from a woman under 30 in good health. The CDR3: CASSSGTGGRSLGEQFF. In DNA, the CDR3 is TGCGCCAGCAGTTCCGGGACAGGGGGAAGGAGCCTGGGTGAGCAGTTCTTC.